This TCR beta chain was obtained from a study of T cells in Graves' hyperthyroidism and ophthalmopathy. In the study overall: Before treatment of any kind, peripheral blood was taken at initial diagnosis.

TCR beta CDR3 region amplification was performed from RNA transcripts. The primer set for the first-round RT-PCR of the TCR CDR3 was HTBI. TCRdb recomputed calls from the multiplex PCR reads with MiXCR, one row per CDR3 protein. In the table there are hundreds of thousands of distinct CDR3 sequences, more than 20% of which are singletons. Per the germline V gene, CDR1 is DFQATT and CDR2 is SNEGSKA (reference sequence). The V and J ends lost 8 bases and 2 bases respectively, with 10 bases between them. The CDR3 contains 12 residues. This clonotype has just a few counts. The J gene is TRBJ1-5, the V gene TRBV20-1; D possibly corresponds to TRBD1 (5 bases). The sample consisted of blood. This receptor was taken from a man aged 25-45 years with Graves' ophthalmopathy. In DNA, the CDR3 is TGCAGTTCTCAGGGTGGCAATCAGCCCCAGCATTTT. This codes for CSSQGGNQPQHF.